This paragraph reports one TCR beta chain. This clone appeared a few times. The antigen this receptor binds is unknown. No quality values exist for individual bases; no much larger clone is one base distant. The CDR3 spans 12 residues, from the cysteine through the phenylalanine. Just the 36-base CDR3 DNA is kept, in frame starting at base 1. CDR1 and CDR2, looked up from the germline V gene, are SGHRS and YFSETQ. The trim is 6 bases for V and 3 bases for J, with a gap of 9 bases between the germline ends. The entire amount of isolated RNA was reverse transcribed using the High Capacity cDNA Reverse Transcription Kit, so the sequenced TCRB transcripts were expressed ones. Deep immunoSEQ sequencing was performed on naive, central memory and regulatory T cell samples, with an average of about 3.6 million total reads per sample. After sorted cells were lysed in RLT buffer, RNA was extracted with DNase-treated RNeasy Micro or Mini kits, with the choice depending on cell number. To prevent cross-contamination, every cell subset was processed on its own, while patient and healthy donor samples were processed together. TCRB sequences were amplified from cDNA with the immunoSEQ multiplex PCR, producing 87-bp fragments spanning the CDR3 region. Amplicons were sequenced on the Illumina HiSeq platform. In the source study's methods: Synthetic template baselines were used to correct PCR bias computationally, reads within Hamming distance 2 were collapsed together, and singletons that could not be merged were discarded. Reads were aligned to IMGT to assign V, D and J genes, CDR3 length, and insertions or deletions at six rearrangement sites. Within each subset, clonotype counts were normalized to sorted cell number, after which true diversity and Gini coefficients were computed with the tcR R package. Repertoire sharing was quantified using the overlap coefficient calculated on TCRB nucleotide sequences. As a proxy for the pre-selection repertoire, out-of-frame TCRB sequences from naive cells were analyzed. TCRdb limited this immuneACCESS table to in-frame rearrangements with V and J called. A share of clones is missing; checked studies link under half to unresolved V genes, and the rest is unexplained. That table gives V, J and clone size, and the DNA gave D and trimming. This sample gives a few hundred thousand clones in total; around 19% of them show up just once. The ten most abundant clones make up 0.035% to 0.055% of the sample.

Each donor gave one peripheral blood draw, approximately 120 mL on average, collected into heparinised tubes. Naive, central memory, regulatory and stem cell-like memory CD4+ T cells were sorted on a BD FACSAria II using a panel including CD45RO, CCR7, CD25, CD127, CD95 and CD27. Purity was above 95% for every sorted population. Right away, PBMCs were isolated by Lymphoprep density gradient centrifugation and were stained directly, with no culture step. To minimize batch effects, samples were stained and sorted in pairs, one healthy donor with one patient per experiment. This entry is derived from a study of beta chain features in type 1 diabetes (dated by TCRdb to the late 2010s). Regarding the study in general: Mean age, gender distribution, total cell number and subset yield were not different between patients and healthy donors. The study compared the TCRB repertoires of sorted circulating CD4+ T cell subsets in recently diagnosed type 1 diabetes patients with those in matched healthy donors. Regulatory and stem cell-like memory subsets were obtained from only 8 patients and about eight healthy donors, while naive and central memory subsets were obtained from all 30 or so donors. A total of approximately 100,000,000 sorted cells were examined across all samples, and the number of cells per subset was strongly correlated with RNA yield.

What the work shows at the level of the full study, not this receptor alone: Shorter templates might have been favored by PCR, but patient and control samples were amplified and corrected together, so both groups would have been affected equally by any skew. Type 1 diabetes patients showed a moderate but significant shortening of TCRB CDR3 length in all four CD4+ subsets. Because the HLA sub-analyses included only small numbers of individuals, any influence of HLA type on TCRB rearrangement was left unresolved. Sequencing cDNA rather than genomic DNA could over-represent highly expressing activated cells, although activation and CD3 levels did not differ between groups. Naive, central memory and regulatory TCRB repertoires appeared to be more similar among patients than among healthy donors. At VDJ recombination sites, patients with type 1 diabetes made fewer insertions and deleted more nucleotides, a pattern implying thymic rearrangement abnormalities.

In this chain, TRBV5-1 is recombined with TRBJ2-5; a tentative D call is TRBD2 (6 bases match). Input material: naive CD4+ T cells from blood. What the cell subset or site label conveys for this sample: true naive CD4+ T cells. The TCR comes from a woman between 18 and 29 years old in good health. This receptor carries the CDR3 CASKSGEETQYF. The nucleotide sequence reads as follows: TGCGCCAGCAAGTCGGGAGAAGAGACCCAGTACTTC.